This T cell receptor (beta chain) was found in a study of T-cell memory formation after mild COVID-19 (dated by TCRdb to 2020 to 2022). About the investigation overall: TCR sequence clusters from the two donors were largely donor specific. In a couple of donors, T-cell clones that expanded and contracted after mild COVID-19 were followed by sequencing TCRalpha and TCRbeta repertoires longitudinally. Two young, previously healthy adult volunteers, one female and one male, were included in the cohort. Beyond this particular receptor, the publication reports: The second-wave clones that peaked on day 37 were not confirmed to be SARS-CoV-2 specific. Some responding clones were found in pre-infection memory, which suggests that pre-existing cross-reactive memory T cells took part in the SARS-CoV-2 response. Clones that contracted from day 15 to 85 showed balanced CD4/CD8 phenotypes, whereas a second wave of clones that expanded from day 15 to 37 leaned towards CD4+. Only a couple of mild cases were covered in the study, and larger cohorts including severe cases with pre-infection samples were considered necessary. Contracting CD4+ clones appeared mostly in the CM and EM memory subsets, whereas CD8+ clones were enriched in EMRA.

Reads for this sample came from an Illumina NovaSeq 6000. Using 5'RACE with constant-segment primers, TCRalpha and TCRbeta cDNA libraries were constructed, with sample barcodes and unique molecular identifiers added in the process. Trizol reagent was used to extract RNA from every sample. The libraries were amplified in two PCR steps, and the second step added a second sample barcode and Illumina TruSeq adapters. Sequencing of libraries was performed on an Illumina NovaSeq with 2 x 150 bp paired-end reads. Turning to the authors' computational methods: Reads were demultiplexed and collapsed into UMI-guided consensus sequences with migec v1.2.7. Using mixcr v2.1.11, UMI consensuses were aligned to TRA and TRB V and J templates and then assembled into clonotypes. Clonotypes were classified as expanded or contracted when called significant by both edgeR and NoisET, with noise models trained on biological replicates. For edgeR calls, the thresholds were a false discovery rate-adjusted p below 0.01 and a log2 fold-change of 1. PCA with hierarchical clustering of max-normalized trajectories of the 1000 most abundant clonotypes was used as exploratory dynamics analysis. Each responding clone was given a CD4 or CD8 phenotype based on the CD4+ and CD8+ repertoires, which had been sequenced separately. The public reads were run again by TCRdb, first through fastp at Q25 and then through MiXCR, and only productive beta chains were kept. One record per CDR3 amino acid sequence lists the most common genes and DNA. For this entry, the V and J calls and clone size follow TCRdb and not the study's own pipeline. This sample gives around 340,000 distinct CDR3 sequences in total; around 21% of them show up just once. The ten most abundant clones make up about an eighth of the sample.

Ficoll-Paque density gradient centrifugation was used to isolate PBMCs. V gives up 6 bases and J gives up 10 bases, and the segment between their germline ends measures 16 bases. The germline V gene (reference sequence) gives CDR1 as MNHNY and CDR2 as SVGAGI. Taken from cysteine to phenylalanine, the CDR3 has 13 residues. The read is trimmed to its CDR3 DNA, 39 bases read in frame from base 1. As to this clonotype: Its antigen is still unknown. No quality values exist for individual bases; no much larger clone is one base distant.

This sequence was found in an adult woman who had mild COVID-19 (a few samples of this study predate the infection). The sample titles of this study are shuffled in the database, so cell type and time point are left out; the donor was told from shared clones. The specimen sequenced was PBMCs or a T cell subset sorted from them (not recorded which). The chain is assembled from TRBV6-6 and TRBJ1-5; a weak D assignment points to TRBD1 (5 bases agree). The DNA sequence is as follows: TGTGCCAGCAGCACCCAGGGAGCCCTTCCCCAGCATTTT. Its coded protein is CASSTQGALPQHF.